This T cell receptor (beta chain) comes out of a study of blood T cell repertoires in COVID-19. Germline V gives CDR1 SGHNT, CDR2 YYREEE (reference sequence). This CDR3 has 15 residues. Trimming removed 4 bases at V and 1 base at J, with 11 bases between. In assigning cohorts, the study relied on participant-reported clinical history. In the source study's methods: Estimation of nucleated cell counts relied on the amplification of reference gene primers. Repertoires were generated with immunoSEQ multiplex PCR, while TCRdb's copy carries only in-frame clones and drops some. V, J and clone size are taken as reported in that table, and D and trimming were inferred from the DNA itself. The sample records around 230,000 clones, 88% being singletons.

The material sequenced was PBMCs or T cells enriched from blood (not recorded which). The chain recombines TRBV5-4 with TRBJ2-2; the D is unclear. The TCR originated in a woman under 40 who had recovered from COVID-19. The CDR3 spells CASSPENLNTGELFF. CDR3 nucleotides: TGTGCCAGCAGCCCGGAGAATCTGAACACCGGGGAGCTGTTTTTT.